Below, 28 T cell receptor beta chains from the same sample are listed, as sequenced in a study of blood T cell repertoires in COVID-19 (dated by TCRdb to about 2020). Preparation of the library involved the immunoSEQ multiplex PCR assay. Entries here come from immuneACCESS through TCRdb and include only in-frame sequences with V and J called. Some clones fail to appear in such tables; in the studies checked, an unresolved V gene covers under half of the shortfall, and the cause of the remainder is unknown. The sample table contains about 47,000 clones; only one count was recorded for around four fifths of them. The top ten constitute 13% to 15% of the sample. Sequencing input: peripheral blood. These receptors all come from a human donor with acute or convalescent COVID-19. The donor label of this sample is uncertain.

The CDR3 protein is CASRGAGWGLDTIYF. CDR3 DNA sequence: TGTGCCAGCAGGGGGGCAGGATGGGGTTTGGACACCATATATTTT. The chain uses TRBV6-5 and TRBJ1-3, with D possibly TRBD1 on 6 matching bases. The CDR3 spans 15 residues. Between the trimmed V and J ends, which lost 6 bases and 8 bases, there was a span of 20 bases. Germline CDR1 MNHEY, CDR2 SVGAGI.

The genes are TRBV6-5 and TRBJ2-1, with 16 bases that match TRBD2. CDR1 is MNHEY and CDR2 is SVGAGI in the germline V gene. The CDR3 spans 16 residues. After removal of 4 bases from V and 9 bases from J, the junction contained 6 bases not matched to a gene. CDR3 sequence: CASSLGLAGGPSEQFF. The DNA of the CDR3 is TGTGCCAGCAGTTTGGGACTAGCGGGAGGGCCATCTGAGCAGTTCTTC.

The chain combines TRBV7-2 with TRBJ2-7; D gene ambiguous. CDR3 length equals 15 residues. Germline V gene lookup returns CDR1 SGHTA and CDR2 FQGNSA. Trimming pared 2 bases from V and 1 base from J, leaving 12 bases between. The CDR3 reads CASSLLGQASYEQYF. Here the CDR3 DNA reads TGTGCCAGCAGCTTACTTGGGCAGGCGTCCTACGAGCAGTACTTC.

The genes are TRBV19 and TRBJ1-5, with TRBD1 as a possible D gene (5 bases). V was trimmed by 6 bases and J by 3 bases, leaving 15 bases between them. The CDR3 consists of 15 residues. Germline lookup yields CDR1 LNHDA and CDR2 SQIVND (reference sequence). The CDR3 protein is CASRDKGLINQPQHF. CDR3 sequence (DNA): TGTGCCAGTAGGGACAAGGGACTGATCAATCAGCCCCAGCATTTT. Variable domain in full (rest from reference TRBV19 and TRBJ1-5): DGGITQSPKYLFRKEGQNVTLSCEQNLNHDAMYWYRQDPGQGLRLIYYSQIVNDFQKGDIAEGYSVSREKKESFPLTVTSAQKNPTAFYLCASRDKGLINQPQHFGDGTRLSIL.

This sequence joins TRBV27 and TRBJ2-1; 9 nucleotides agree with TRBD2. With 7 bases clipped from V and 6 bases from J, the junction kept 13 bases outside the gene matches. The CDR3 covers 16 residues. Germline assignment: CDR1 MNHEY and CDR2 SMNVEV (reference sequence). The CDR3 DNA sequence: TGTGCCAGCAACTTACTCGGGACTAGCAGTACCAATGAGCAGTTCTTC. Translated, it gives CASNLLGTSSTNEQFF.

V and J are TRBV27 and TRBJ2-2; D remains ambiguous. Deletions cut 3 bases from V and 1 base from J, with 6 bases between. The germline gives CDR1 MNHEY, CDR2 SMNVEV (reference sequence). The CDR3 has 14 residues. CDR3 protein: CASSFWQNTGELFF. CDR3 bases: TGTGCCAGCAGTTTTTGGCAGAACACCGGGGAGCTGTTTTTT.

This clone has just one count. V is TRBV19 and J is TRBJ1-2, with D possibly being TRBD1 (6 bases). Germline V gene sequence: CDR1 LNHDA, CDR2 SQIVND (reference sequence). Trimming cost V 0 bases and J 4 bases, with 15 bases left between them. This CDR3 is 16 amino acids long. DNA of the CDR3: TGTGCCAGTAGTATAGATTTTCAGAGAGGGGGCTATGGCTACACCTTC. Amino acids: CASSIDFQRGGYGYTF. The full variable domain, rest sourced from reference TRBV19 and TRBJ1-2, is DGGITQSPKYLFRKEGQNVTLSCEQNLNHDAMYWYRQDPGQGLRLIYYSQIVNDFQKGDIAEGYSVSREKKESFPLTVTSAQKNPTAFYLCASSIDFQRGGYGYTFGSGTRLTVV.

This clone was observed once. This chain joins TRBV7-9 and TRBJ2-1, with TRBD1 as a possible D gene (6 bases). Trimming stripped 5 bases from V and 4 bases from J, with 18 bases between. The CDR3 covers 16 residues. Germline V gives CDR1 SEHNR, CDR2 FQNEAQ (reference sequence). CDR3: CASSDLTGSKYNEQFF. Written as DNA, the CDR3 is TGTGCCAGCAGCGACCTTACAGGGTCGAAATACAATGAGCAGTTCTTC.

This clone occurred a few times. The chain carries TRBV11-2 and TRBJ2-1; 9 bases match TRBD2. The CDR3 length is 14 residues. Germline V gene data show CDR1 as SGHAT and CDR2 as FQNNGV. Unmatched junction bases numbered 2, after V lost 0 bases and J lost 8 bases. CDR3 coding DNA: TGTGCCAGCAGCTTAGATAGCGGGAGCTATGAGCAGTTCTTC. Its protein is CASSLDSGSYEQFF.

The rearrangement uses TRBV2 and TRBJ2-5, with a possible D match to TRBD1 (6 bases). This CDR3 is 11 amino acids long. V dropped 7 bases and J dropped 5 bases, with 8 bases sitting between them. Germline CDR1 reads SNHLY; CDR2 reads FYNNEI. The CDR3 DNA is TGTGCCAGCAAGAGGGGGGAGACCCAGTACTTC. This gives the protein CASKRGETQYF.

The chain has TRBV6-6 and TRBJ1-1, with TRBD1 identical over 7 bases. CDR1 MNHNY and CDR2 SVGAGI come from the germline V gene (reference sequence). After removal of 5 bases from V and 4 bases from J, the junction contained 7 bases not matched to a gene. The CDR3 extends over 14 amino acids. CDR3: CASSQGGLGTEAFF. DNA of the CDR3: TGTGCCAGCAGTCAAGGGGGCTTGGGCACTGAAGCTTTCTTT.

V and J are TRBV5-1 and TRBJ1-2; 7 bases line up with TRBD1. The germline V gene encodes CDR1 SGHRS and CDR2 YFSETQ. The CDR3 covers 13 residues. Germline trimming cut 3 bases from V and 7 bases from J; bases unmatched to any gene: 6. CDR3: CASSSTGATGYTF. The CDR3 DNA sequence: TGCGCCAGCAGCTCCACAGGGGCCACTGGCTACACCTTC.

The chain recombines TRBV25-1 with TRBJ1-6; a weak D match, TRBD1 (6 bases). The germline CDR1 and CDR2 sequences are MGHDK and SYGVNS. Trimming removed 4 bases from V and 3 bases from J, with 13 bases in between. This CDR3 is built from 16 residues. Written as DNA, the CDR3 is TGTGCCAGCAGTGTCAACGGACAGTTCTATAATTCACCCCTCCACTTT. Residues: CASSVNGQFYNSPLHF.

The J gene is TRBJ2-7, the V gene TRBV28; D gene uncertain. Trimming removed 3 bases from V and 6 bases from J, with 3 bases in between. Germline CDR1 MDHEN, CDR2 SYDVKM. The CDR3 spans 10 residues. The CDR3: CASSFGEQYF. The CDR3 DNA reads TGTGCCAGCAGTTTCGGCGAGCAGTACTTC.

The gene calls are TRBV9 and TRBJ2-3, with TRBD2 matching 10 bases. CDR1 and CDR2 from the germline V gene are SGDLS and YYNGEE. The CDR3 sequence is 16 residues long. V shed 0 bases and J 4 bases; nucleotides not matched to a gene: 5. CDR3 sequence reads: CASSVVSGRAPDTQYF. The DNA of the CDR3 is TGTGCCAGCAGCGTAGTAAGCGGGAGGGCCCCAGATACGCAGTATTTT. Using reference TRBV9 and TRBJ2-3 for the parts outside the CDR3, the full variable domain is DSGVTQTPKHLITATGQRVTLRCSPRSGDLSVYWYQQSLDQGLQFLIQYYNGEERAKGNILERFSAQQFPDLHSELNLSSLELGDSALYFCASSVVSGRAPDTQYFGPGTRLTVL.

The J gene is TRBJ1-2, the V gene TRBV19; D is unclear. Germline values: CDR1 LNHDA, CDR2 SQIVND (reference sequence). The CDR3 covers 13 residues. Trimming removed 5 bases from V and 4 bases from J, with 11 bases in between. The CDR3 sequence: CASSLEEGYGYTF. CDR3 sequence (DNA): TGTGCCAGTAGTCTCGAAGAGGGCTATGGCTACACCTTC.

V usage is TRBV5-4 and J usage is TRBJ2-3; TRBD2 might be the D (6 bases). Looked up from germline, CDR1 is SGHNT and CDR2 is YYREEE (reference sequence). Trimming removed 0 bases from V and 0 bases from J, with 11 bases in between. This CDR3 contains 16 residues. The CDR3 loop is CASSLGASVSTDTQYF. CDR3 sequence (DNA): TGTGCCAGCAGCTTGGGGGCTAGCGTTAGCACAGATACGCAGTATTTT.

This clone occurred once. The rearrangement uses TRBV7-9 and TRBJ1-5, with a tentative D call TRBD1 (5 bases). The germline V and J ends were trimmed by 4 bases and 0 bases, with 7 bases remaining between them. CDR1 and CDR2 from the germline V gene are SEHNR and FQNEAQ (reference sequence). CDR3 size: 14 residues. Here the CDR3 reads CASSSTDSNQPQHF. DNA for the CDR3: TGTGCCAGCAGCTCGACAGATAGCAATCAGCCCCAGCATTTT.

This clone has just one count. The V gene is TRBV29-1, the J gene TRBJ2-7, with 14 bases matching TRBD2. The CDR3 totals 17 residues. Germline V gene lookup returns CDR1 SQVTM and CDR2 ANQGSEA. The J segment lost 0 bases and the V segment lost 7 bases, leaving 11 bases of the junction unmatched. In DNA form, the CDR3 reads TGCAGCGCCGCCGGGACTAGCGGGGGAAAGAGCTCCTACGAGCAGTACTTC. Amino acid sequence: CSAAGTSGGKSSYEQYF.

This clone has a handful of counts. This chain uses TRBV28 with TRBJ1-4; D gene ambiguous. Looked up from germline, CDR1 is MDHEN and CDR2 is SYDVKM. There are 15 residues in the CDR3. V lost 5 bases and J 7 bases, leaving 17 bases between the germline ends. CDR3 bases: TGTGCCAGCAGTCCCGAGGGCAGATACGTTGAAAAACTGTTTTTT. Amino acid sequence: CASSPEGRYVEKLFF.

The chain combines TRBV7-2 with TRBJ2-7, with TRBD2 matching over 14 bases. This CDR3 region has 18 residues. With 1 base clipped from V and 4 bases from J, the junction kept 9 bases outside the gene matches. Looked up from germline, CDR1 is SGHTA and CDR2 is FQGNSA. For the CDR3, the DNA is TGTGCCAGCAGCTTAGGGACTAGCGGGAGGCGGATGGGGTACGAGCAGTACTTC. Amino acid sequence: CASSLGTSGRRMGYEQYF.

This sequence joins TRBV3-1 (or the pseudogene TRBV3-2) and TRBJ1-3; a possible D gene is TRBD1 (5 bases). Per germline, CDR1 LGHDT and CDR2 YNNKEL (reference sequence). V lost 0 bases, J lost 7 bases, and 28 bases lay in between. This CDR3 is built from 20 residues. The CDR3 DNA sequence: TGTGCCAGCAGCCAAGATGTGACAGAGGATGCGGGAGTGTTATGGAACACCATATATTTT. This codes for CASSQDVTEDAGVLWNTIYF.

V is TRBV18 and J is TRBJ2-5; TRBD2 might be the D (6 bases). V shed 3 bases and J shed 4 bases, with 12 bases lying between them. The CDR3 extends over 14 amino acids. Germline V gives CDR1 KGHSH, CDR2 LQKENI. CDR3 in DNA: TGTGCCAGCTCACCGTCGGACGGGGGAGAGACCCAGTACTTC. This codes for CASSPSDGGETQYF.

V and J are TRBV3-1 (or the pseudogene TRBV3-2) and TRBJ1-4; 10 bases align to TRBD1. The CDR3 runs to 18 residues. Germline assignment: CDR1 LGHDT and CDR2 YNNKEL (reference sequence). The V gene end was trimmed by 7 bases and the J gene end by 0 bases; junction bases not matched to a gene: 11. Here the CDR3 DNA reads TGTGCCAGCAAAGCCGGACAGGGGGAGGATACAACTAATGAAAAACTGTTTTTT. Its translation is CASKAGQGEDTTNEKLFF.

The rearrangement links TRBV10-2 to TRBJ2-3; 7 bases match TRBD2. The J segment lost 2 bases and the V segment lost 7 bases, leaving 12 bases of the junction unmatched. In germline, CDR1 is WSHSY, CDR2 SAAADI. The CDR3 totals 16 residues. CDR3 residues: CASNSAGEDLTDTQYF. CDR3 sequence (DNA): TGCGCCAGCAATTCTGCGGGGGAGGACCTCACAGATACGCAGTATTTT.

This clone was recorded once. This chain links TRBV10-3 with TRBJ1-4; maybe TRBD1 (6 bases). CDR1 ENHRY and CDR2 SYGVKD come from the germline V gene. V was pared by 7 bases and J by 7 bases, with 10 bases between. The CDR3 extends over 12 amino acids. This CDR3 reads CAIKGDAEKLFF. DNA of the CDR3: TGTGCCATCAAGGGGGACGCTGAAAAACTGTTTTTT.

The chain uses TRBV7-9 and TRBJ2-5, with D perhaps TRBD1 (7 bases). Deletions cut 0 bases from V and 4 bases from J, with 12 bases between. This CDR3 has 15 residues. Germline loops: CDR1 SEHNR, CDR2 FQNEAQ (reference sequence). The DNA of the CDR3 is TGTGCCAGCAGCTTAGCTGGAGGGGGCGGAGAGACCCAGTACTTC. Its protein product is CASSLAGGGGETQYF.

The chain employs TRBV18 and TRBJ2-5; D perhaps matches TRBD1 (6 bases). The V and J ends lost 3 bases and 5 bases respectively, with 10 bases between them. In germline, CDR1 is KGHSH, CDR2 LQKENI. The length of the CDR3 is 13 residues. CDR3 in DNA: TGTGCCAGCTCACCCATGCAGGGGGAGACCCAGTACTTC. Residues: CASSPMQGETQYF.